The next 30 T cell receptor beta chains were all read from a single sample in a study of beta chain features in type 1 diabetes. Their specific antigens are unknown. The isolated RNA, all of it, was reverse transcribed, so expressed TCRB transcripts were what got sequenced. Only in-frame clones appear in the TCRdb table, and some are missing; sequencing was by immunoSEQ multiplex PCR. Here the sample spans hundreds of thousands of clones, around an eighth being singletons. General study findings and limits: Shorter TCRB CDR3s, moderately but significantly so, marked every one of the four CD4+ subsets in Type 1 diabetes patients.

What was sequenced was naive CD4+ T cells from blood. The receptor source for this set is a man between 18 and 29 years old with type 1 diabetes.

This clone has only a few counts. This chain connects TRBV9 to TRBJ1-6; TRBD1 agrees at 7 bases. V dropped 3 bases and J dropped 5; count of bases not matched to a gene: 2. Per the germline V gene, CDR1 is SGDLS and CDR2 is YYNGEE. This CDR3 is 14 amino acids long. The CDR3 sequence is CASSGGQHNSPLHF. Here the CDR3 DNA reads TGTGCCAGCAGCGGGGGACAGCATAATTCACCCCTCCACTTT.

This chain connects TRBV5-1 to TRBJ2-5; the D gene is possibly TRBD2 (6 bases). Germline V gene sequence: CDR1 SGHRS, CDR2 YFSETQ. The CDR3 loop spans 15 amino acids. V was trimmed by 0 bases and J by 1 base, leaving 10 bases between them. The CDR3 loop reads CASSLAGGAQETQYF. The CDR3 DNA is TGCGCCAGCAGCTTGGCCGGAGGGGCCCAAGAGACCCAGTACTTC.

This clone turned up a few times. The chain is built from TRBV29-1 and TRBJ1-4; 9 bases match TRBD1. V trimming: 7 bases; J trimming: 5 bases; junction bases outside the gene matches: 5. Germline-derived CDR1 and CDR2 are SQVTM and ANQGSEA. CDR3 length equals 13 residues. This CDR3 is CSAAGTGNEKLFF. CDR3 coding DNA: TGCAGCGCCGCCGGGACAGGGAATGAAAAACTGTTTTTT.

The V and J genes are TRBV7-2 and TRBJ2-1; D not certain. The CDR3 totals 15 residues. Germline CDR1 is SGHTA and CDR2 is FQGNSA. V was shortened by 4 bases and J by 6 bases, with 16 bases between the two germline ends. DNA for the CDR3: TGTGCCAGCAGCTCCTGGACGGCCATAGGCAATGAGCAGTTCTTC. Encoded protein: CASSSWTAIGNEQFF.

This chain links TRBV18 with TRBJ2-7; D not certain. V lost 2 bases, J lost 1 base, and 9 bases lay in between. The germline V gene encodes CDR1 KGHSH and CDR2 LQKENI. This CDR3 is built from 14 residues. The CDR3 reads CASSPDGESYEQYF. In DNA form, the CDR3 reads TGTGCCAGCTCACCAGACGGCGAATCCTACGAGCAGTACTTC. The variable domain in full, with the rest retrieved from reference TRBV18 and TRBJ2-7, is NAGVMQNPRHLVRRRGQEARLRCSPMKGHSHVYWYRQLPEEGLKFMVYLQKENIIDESGMPKERFSAEFPKEGPSILRIQQVVRGDSAAYFCASSPDGESYEQYFGPGTRLTVT.

This clone showed up just a few times. V is TRBV30 and J is TRBJ1-6; 7 bases map to TRBD1. Losses at the gene ends were 5 bases for V and 11 bases for J; bases not matched to a gene: 9. This CDR3 region has 13 residues. Germline CDR1 is GTSNPN and CDR2 is SVGIG (reference sequence). This chain's CDR3 is CAWRIQGRAPLHF. In DNA, the CDR3 is TGTGCCTGGCGCATACAGGGGCGGGCACCCCTCCACTTT.

This clone was observed a handful of times. The gene calls are TRBV7-3 and TRBJ1-6; D not resolved. Trimming took 2 bases from V and 7 from J, leaving 12 bases between them. Looked up from germline, CDR1 is SGHTA and CDR2 is FQGTGA. There are 15 residues in the CDR3. The CDR3 DNA reads TGTGCCAGCAGCTTAGTGGCAGCCTCCAATTCACCCCTCCACTTT. Translating it yields CASSLVAASNSPLHF.

A few counts support this clone. The chain recombines TRBV20-1 with TRBJ2-2, with D uncertain. This CDR3 is 11 amino acids long. Germline assignment: CDR1 DFQATT and CDR2 SNEGSKA (reference sequence). Trimming left V 5 bases short and J 8 bases short, with 9 bases between. The CDR3 sequence is CSAGNGGELFF. CDR3 nucleotide sequence: TGCAGTGCTGGGAATGGGGGGGAGCTGTTTTTT.

This chain connects TRBV5-1 to TRBJ2-1; D perhaps matches TRBD1 (5 bases). This CDR3 spans 14 amino acids. Germline V CDR1 and CDR2: SGHRS, YFSETQ. V was clipped by 0 bases and J by 5 bases, with 9 bases between them. The CDR3 protein is CASSLGQRNNEQFF. The DNA for the CDR3 is TGCGCCAGCAGCTTGGGACAGAGAAACAATGAGCAGTTCTTC.

This clone has ten or more counts. This chain uses TRBV5-5 with TRBJ1-4; D call uncertain. The germline CDR1 and CDR2 sequences are SGHKS and YYEKEE (reference sequence). The CDR3 extends over 11 amino acids. Trimming pared 2 bases from V and 8 bases from J, leaving 4 bases between. CDR3 amino acids: CASSFGEKLFF. CDR3 bases: TGTGCCAGCAGCTTCGGAGAAAAACTGTTTTTT.

V is TRBV29-1 and J is TRBJ1-3; 7 positions agree with TRBD1. Germline values: CDR1 SQVTM, CDR2 ANQGSEA. V gave up 4 bases and J gave up 1 base; unmatched junction bases: 4. There are 14 residues in the CDR3. DNA for the CDR3: TGCAGCGTTGTGGGGACAGCTTCTGGAAACACCATATATTTT. It is translated as CSVVGTASGNTIYF.

This clone was recorded a few times. The chain carries TRBV5-4 and TRBJ2-3, with 8 positions matching TRBD1. Germline-derived CDR1 and CDR2 are SGHNT and YYREEE (reference sequence). CDR3 length equals 13 residues. V trimming: 5 bases; J trimming: 6 bases; junction bases outside the gene matches: 5. CDR3 in amino acids: CASSPTGGDTQYF. The CDR3 nucleotides read TGTGCCAGCAGTCCTACAGGGGGTGATACGCAGTATTTT.

This sequence joins TRBV6-5 and TRBJ2-5; possibly TRBD1 for D (6 bases). The CDR3 runs to 15 residues. The germline V gene encodes CDR1 MNHEY and CDR2 SVGAGI. With 6 bases removed from V and 4 bases from J, the gap between germline ends came to 18 bases. The CDR3 region has the DNA TGTGCCAGCAGAAAAACAGGGATGATGGGAGAGACCCAGTACTTC. It yields the protein CASRKTGMMGETQYF.

This clone came up a few times. The chain links TRBV5-1 to TRBJ2-2, with a tentative D call TRBD2 (5 bases). CDR3 length: 12 residues. Germline V lookup: CDR1 SGHRS, CDR2 YFSETQ. The ends were cut back, 5 bases at V and 13 bases at J, with 15 bases in the middle. The chain's CDR3 is CASRTAAGLLFF. The CDR3 nucleotides read TGCGCCAGCAGAACGGCCGCAGGACTGCTGTTTTTT.

The rearrangement joins TRBV5-4 to TRBJ1-2; D is undetermined. The CDR3 is 12 amino acids. The V gene's germline CDR1 is SGHNT and CDR2 YYREEE (reference sequence). Trimming took 0 bases from V and 4 from J, leaving 4 bases between them. In nucleotides, the CDR3 is TGTGCCAGCAGCTTGGCCCCCTATGGCTACACCTTC. The encoded protein is CASSLAPYGYTF.

This clone was seen a few times. V gene TRBV7-9 combines with J gene TRBJ2-3; TRBD2 matches at 12 bases. The CDR3 runs to 17 residues. V was clipped by 5 bases and J by 5 bases; unmatched bases: 11. Per germline, CDR1 SEHNR and CDR2 FQNEAQ (reference sequence). DNA for the CDR3: TGTGCCAGCAGCGACAGGGGACTGGGACTAGCGGGAGATACGCAGTATTTT. This gives the protein CASSDRGLGLAGDTQYF.

The chain employs TRBV15 and TRBJ1-1, with D uncertain. This CDR3 contains 13 residues. The V gene lost 9 bases and the J gene lost 1 base, with 12 bases spanning the gap. In germline, CDR1 is LNHNV, CDR2 YYDKDF (reference sequence). As DNA, the CDR3 is TGTGCCACGGAGGCACAACCGAACACTGAAGCTTTCTTT. Residues: CATEAQPNTEAFF.

This clone was seen more than once but under ten times. This chain joins TRBV6-5 and TRBJ2-5; D possibly corresponds to TRBD2 (6 bases). From germline, CDR1 is MNHEY and CDR2 SVGAGI. The V gene lost 0 bases and the J gene lost 2 bases, with 13 bases spanning the gap. The CDR3 runs to 16 residues. In nucleotides, the CDR3 is TGTGCCAGCAGTTACTCCGGGACTTTCTGGCAAGAGACCCAGTACTTC. Translation gives CASSYSGTFWQETQYF.

This clone was detected only a few times. The V and J genes are TRBV7-9 and TRBJ2-6; 11 nucleotides line up with TRBD1. Per germline, CDR1 SEHNR and CDR2 FQNEAQ (reference sequence). V shed 5 bases and J 2 bases; nucleotides not matched to a gene: 5. The CDR3 runs to 17 residues. The chain's CDR3 is CASSQGQGATGANVLTF. CDR3 nucleotides: TGTGCCAGCAGCCAAGGACAGGGGGCAACTGGGGCCAACGTCCTGACTTTC. The full variable domain, rest sourced from reference TRBV7-9 and TRBJ2-6, is DTGVSQNPRHKITKRGQNVTFRCDPISEHNRLYWYRQTLGQGPEFLTYFQNEAQLEKSRLLSDRFSAERPKGSFSTLEIQRTEQGDSAMYLCASSQGQGATGANVLTFGAGSRLTVL.

This clone was picked up a small number of times. The chain recombines TRBV7-2 with TRBJ2-1; 7 bases are a match to TRBD1. The J segment lost 4 bases and the V segment lost 4 bases, leaving 4 bases of the junction unmatched. This CDR3 spans 14 amino acids. The germline V gene has CDR1 SGHTA and CDR2 FQGNSA. CDR3 sequence reads: CASSSGQMYNEQFF. The CDR3, as DNA: TGTGCCAGCAGCTCGGGACAGATGTACAATGAGCAGTTCTTC.

As for this clone: The identical CDR3 is also encoded by other nucleotide sequences in the sample. The chain is built from TRBV5-4 and TRBJ2-3; no clear D gene. This CDR3 is built from 14 residues. The germline V gene has CDR1 SGHNT and CDR2 YYREEE (reference sequence). The ends were cut back, 0 bases at V and 0 bases at J, with 5 bases in the middle. The CDR3 sequence is CASSLARSTDTQYF. The CDR3 DNA reads as TGTGCCAGCAGCTTGGCTAGGAGCACAGATACGCAGTATTTT.

This clone has just a few counts. The gene calls are TRBV29-1 and TRBJ2-3; D remains unclear. CDR1 is SQVTM and CDR2 is ANQGSEA in the germline V gene. V was cut by 4 bases and J by 3 bases, with 14 bases left in between. The CDR3 spans 14 residues. The CDR3 protein is CSVVGPLGTDTQYF. DNA for the CDR3: TGCAGCGTTGTCGGCCCTTTGGGGACAGATACGCAGTATTTT.

This clone was counted only a few times. V and J are TRBV10-3 and TRBJ2-3; 8 nucleotides line up with TRBD2. Trimming cost V 7 bases and J 8 bases; bases outside gene matches: 11. The CDR3 is 14 amino acids. Germline-derived CDR1 and CDR2 are ENHRY and SYGVKD. The CDR3 sequence: CAIIASGSDGTQYF. The CDR3 DNA is TGTGCCATCATAGCTAGCGGGTCGGACGGTACGCAGTATTTT.

This clone came up a few times. The chain couples TRBV19 to TRBJ1-5; possibly TRBD1 for D (6 bases). In germline, CDR1 is LNHDA, CDR2 SQIVND (reference sequence). Between the trimmed V and J ends, which lost 3 bases and 5 bases, there was a span of 14 bases. The CDR3 has 15 residues. The CDR3 spells CASSMWGQTYQPQHF. CDR3 in DNA: TGTGCCAGTAGTATGTGGGGGCAGACGTATCAGCCCCAGCATTTT. Based on the CDR3 plus reference TRBV19 and TRBJ1-5, the full variable domain is DGGITQSPKYLFRKEGQNVTLSCEQNLNHDAMYWYRQDPGQGLRLIYYSQIVNDFQKGDIAEGYSVSREKKESFPLTVTSAQKNPTAFYLCASSMWGQTYQPQHFGDGTRLSIL.

This clone has just a few counts. This chain connects TRBV9 to TRBJ1-1; D is undetermined. From germline, CDR1 is SGDLS and CDR2 YYNGEE. V was clipped by 4 bases and J by 1 base, with 14 bases between them. The CDR3 contains 15 residues. As DNA, the CDR3 is TGTGCCAGCAGCTCCCAACTTACAGCGAACACTGAAGCTTTCTTT. It codes for CASSSQLTANTEAFF. Filled out from reference TRBV9 and TRBJ1-1, the complete variable domain reads DSGVTQTPKHLITATGQRVTLRCSPRSGDLSVYWYQQSLDQGLQFLIQYYNGEERAKGNILERFSAQQFPDLHSELNLSSLELGDSALYFCASSSQLTANTEAFFGQGTRLTVV.

This clone was seen more than once but under ten times. V usage is TRBV30 and J usage is TRBJ1-2, with 11 bases that match TRBD1. This CDR3 region has 16 residues. Germline CDR1 is GTSNPN and CDR2 is SVGIG (reference sequence). J gave up 2 bases and V 2 bases, and 7 bases lay outside the gene matches. CDR3 DNA sequence: TGTGCCTGGAGTCCAGTTTGGGACAGGGGGAACTATGGCTACACCTTC. As protein: CAWSPVWDRGNYGYTF.

The V call is TRBV9, the J call TRBJ2-5; 7 nucleotides line up with TRBD1. V trimming: 4 bases; J trimming: 5 bases; junction bases outside the gene matches: 11. CDR3 length: 15 amino acids. From germline, CDR1 is SGDLS and CDR2 YYNGEE. The CDR3 region has the DNA TGTGCCAGCAGCCTAAAGACAGGGTGGGCCGAGACCCAGTACTTC. This codes for CASSLKTGWAETQYF.

This rearrangement joins TRBV4-1 to TRBJ1-2; no definite D call. The V and J ends lost 0 bases and 7 bases respectively, with 9 bases between them. The germline V gene has CDR1 MGHRA and CDR2 YSYEKL. This CDR3 is 13 amino acids long. CDR3 DNA sequence: TGCGCCAGCAGCCAAGAGTTAGTGAGTGGCTACACCTTC. It is translated as CASSQELVSGYTF.

The chain links TRBV7-9 to TRBJ2-3; TRBD2 aligns across 8 bases. The J segment lost 2 bases and the V segment lost 5 bases, leaving 15 bases of the junction unmatched. The germline V gene encodes CDR1 SEHNR and CDR2 FQNEAQ (reference sequence). The CDR3 is 18 residues long. CDR3 in amino acids: CASSPGTRLPSTTDTQYF. The CDR3 nucleotides read TGTGCCAGCAGCCCCGGGACTAGACTACCCTCGACCACAGATACGCAGTATTTT.

The chain has TRBV2 and TRBJ2-4; 7 nucleotides match TRBD1. The CDR3 loop spans 15 amino acids. Per germline, CDR1 SNHLY and CDR2 FYNNEI. After removal of 6 bases from V and 8 bases from J, the junction contained 13 bases not matched to a gene. The CDR3: CASSPETGASDIQYF. The CDR3 DNA sequence: TGTGCCAGCAGCCCCGAAACAGGGGCTTCGGACATTCAGTACTTC.